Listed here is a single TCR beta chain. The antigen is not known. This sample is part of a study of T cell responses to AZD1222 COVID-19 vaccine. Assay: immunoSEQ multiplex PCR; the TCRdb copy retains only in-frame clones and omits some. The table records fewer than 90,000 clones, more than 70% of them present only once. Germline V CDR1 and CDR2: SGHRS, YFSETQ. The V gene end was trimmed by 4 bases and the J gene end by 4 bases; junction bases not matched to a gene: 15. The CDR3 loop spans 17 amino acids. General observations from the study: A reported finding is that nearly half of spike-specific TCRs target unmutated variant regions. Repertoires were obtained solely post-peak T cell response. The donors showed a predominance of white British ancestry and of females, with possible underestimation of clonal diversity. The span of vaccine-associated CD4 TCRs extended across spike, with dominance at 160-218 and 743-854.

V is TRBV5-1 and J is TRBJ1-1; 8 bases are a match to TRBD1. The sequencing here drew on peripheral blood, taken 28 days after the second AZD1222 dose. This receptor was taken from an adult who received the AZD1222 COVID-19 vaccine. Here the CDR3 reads CASSGITGGTRGTEAFF. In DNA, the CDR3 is TGCGCCAGCAGCGGGATAACAGGGGGAACAAGGGGCACTGAAGCTTTCTTT.